This TCR beta chain is from a study of cytomegalovirus exposure and HLA in healthy donors. The PCR made use of 60 Vbeta and 13 Jbeta primers. The protocol was immunoSEQ multiplex PCR, while the TCRdb copy is restricted to in-frame clones and leaves out a portion. Seen here are 200,000 or so clones, just under 80% observed once, and the top ten hold about 5.6%. CDR3 size: 17 residues. Germline CDR1 reads SGHDN; CDR2 reads FVKESK. The V gene lost 5 bases and the J gene lost 0 bases, with 17 bases spanning the gap. Healthy bone marrow donors formed the donor group. Broader study findings: Presence/absence analyses rested on an assumption that sequencing depth was roughly uniform across donors.

This clone was observed a handful of times. Its antigen is as yet unknown. This receptor was obtained from a woman aged 25 to 45 in good health and CMV-seropositive. Sequencing used PBMCs. The gene calls are TRBV14 and TRBJ1-3, with D maybe TRBD1 (5 bases). CDR3 residues: CASSVQRGHFSGNTIYF. The CDR3 DNA sequence: TGTGCCAGCAGCGTCCAACGAGGACACTTCTCTGGAAACACCATATATTTT.